Listed below are T cell receptor beta chains from one sample, sequenced in a study of control samples from healthy donors and cancer patients. Libraries were prepared by immunoSEQ multiplex PCR; TCRdb keeps only in-frame clonotypes and omits some of them. This repertoire shows some 170,000 clones, 96% found once; its top ten account for just over 1%. Sample: blood. The receptors come from a woman in her 30s in good health. Both conserved end residues are part of each CDR3. The D gene is left open where the match is weak. Rows may omit the clone size; those that give it use once, few, many or a size class.

j_gene,d_gene,v_gene,abundance,CDR3aa,CDR3nt
TRBJ1-6,-,TRBV7-2,-,CASNVPKGQSYNSPLHF,TGTGCCAGCAACGTTCCCAAAGGTCAGAGCTATAATTCACCCCTCCACTTT
TRBJ1-2,-,TRBV12-3/TRBV12-4,-,CASSFDRSNGYTF,TGTGCCAGCAGTTTCGACCGATCCAATGGCTACACCTTC
TRBJ2-7,TRBD2,TRBV6-1,-,CASSELGRGGSVQYF,TGTGCCAGCAGTGAACTTGGTCGCGGCGGGAGCGTGCAGTACTTC
TRBJ2-3,-,TRBV6-5,-,CASSPQTSTDTQYF,TGTGCCAGCAGTCCTCAGACTAGCACAGATACGCAGTATTTT
TRBJ1-5,-,TRBV2,-,CASSLRRAGAISNQPQHF,TGTGCCAGCAGCCTCCGAAGGGCAGGGGCGATTAGCAATCAGCCCCAGCATTTT
TRBJ2-2,-,TRBV27,-,CASSPGHLNTGELFF,TGTGCCAGCAGCCCGGGACATTTGAACACCGGGGAGCTGTTTTTT
TRBJ2-7,TRBD2,TRBV3-1/TRBV3-2,once,CASRSSGSYEQYF,TGTGCCAGCAGATCGAGCGGGAGCTACGAGCAGTACTTC
TRBJ2-4,-,TRBV7-9,-,CASSSLSLPLAKNIQYF,TGTGCCAGCAGCAGTCTTAGCCTCCCTCTAGCCAAAAACATTCAGTACTTC
TRBJ1-6,-,TRBV30,few,CAWSDRQDPGSPLHF,TGTGCCTGGAGTGACAGACAGGATCCGGGGTCACCCCTCCACTTT
TRBJ2-5,-,TRBV7-2,-,CASSLEDQETQYF,TGTGCCAGCAGCTTAGAAGACCAAGAGACCCAGTACTTC
TRBJ1-6,TRBD1,TRBV10-2,-,CASSGQGSGSYNSPLHF,TGCGCCAGCAGCGGACAGGGAAGTGGGTCCTATAATTCACCCCTCCACTTT
TRBJ1-2,-,TRBV10-2,-,CASKAQAAGYGYTF,TGCGCCAGCAAAGCCCAGGCAGCAGGCTATGGCTACACCTTC
TRBJ2-7,-,TRBV3-1/TRBV3-2,-,CASGWERSSYEQYF,TGTGCCAGCGGGTGGGAGCGGAGCTCCTACGAGCAGTACTTC
TRBJ2-1,TRBD1,TRBV11-1,-,CASSSLTGWGEQFF,TGTGCCAGCAGCTCACTGACAGGGTGGGGTGAGCAGTTCTTC
TRBJ2-5,-,TRBV5-1,-,CASSLTGPGKTQYF,TGCGCCAGCAGCTTGACCGGGCCTGGGAAGACCCAGTACTTC
TRBJ1-1,-,TRBV6-5,-,CASGRGGMDTEAFF,TGTGCCAGCGGGCGGGGAGGGATGGACACTGAAGCTTTCTTT
TRBJ2-3,-,TRBV6-5,-,CASSYSISTDTQYF,TGTGCCAGCAGTTACTCGATATCCACAGATACGCAGTATTTT
TRBJ2-4,-,TRBV3-1/TRBV3-2,-,CASSQAGGLLAKNIQYF,TGTGCCAGCAGCCAAGCGGGCGGGTTACTAGCCAAAAACATTCAGTACTTC
TRBJ2-2,-,TRBV2,-,CASSMTSHTGELFF,TGTGCCAGCAGTATGACTTCCCACACCGGGGAGCTGTTTTTT
TRBJ2-7,-,TRBV27,-,CASSLSPGTYEQYF,TGTGCCAGCAGTTTATCCCCAGGGACCTACGAGCAGTACTTC
TRBJ1-5,TRBD1,TRBV24-1,-,CATSGPGQGNQPQHF,TGTGCCACCAGTGGCCCGGGACAGGGAAACCAGCCCCAGCATTTT
TRBJ2-7,-,TRBV28,-,CASSTRRGNPKQYF,TGTGCCAGCAGTACAAGAAGAGGGAACCCCAAGCAGTACTTC
TRBJ1-1,-,TRBV14,once,CASSTTLNTEAFF,TGTGCCAGCAGCACAACCTTGAACACTGAAGCTTTCTTT
TRBJ2-7,-,TRBV3-1/TRBV3-2,-,CASSHRQRYYEQYF,TGTGCCAGCAGCCACCGCCAGCGGTACTACGAGCAGTACTTC
TRBJ2-7,TRBD2,TRBV27,-,CASRRTSGAYEQYF,TGTGCCAGCAGGAGGACTAGCGGAGCCTACGAGCAGTACTTC
TRBJ1-2,TRBD1,TRBV9,-,CASSAETGTGYTF,TGTGCCAGCAGCGCAGAGACAGGGACTGGCTACACCTTC
TRBJ2-7,TRBD2,TRBV2,-,CASSLGLAGYEQYF,TGTGCCAGCAGTCTCGGACTAGCGGGCTACGAGCAGTACTTC
TRBJ1-2,-,TRBV5-6,-,CASSLVTASNYGYTF,TGTGCCAGCAGCTTGGTCACGGCTTCTAACTATGGCTACACCTTC
TRBJ1-5,-,TRBV5-1,-,CASSGGGVDQPQHF,TGCGCCAGCAGCGGCGGTGGGGTCGATCAGCCCCAGCATTTT
TRBJ1-4,-,TRBV27,-,CASSLLGSNEKLFF,TGTGCCAGCAGTTTATTGGGGTCTAATGAAAAACTGTTTTTT
TRBJ1-5,-,TRBV2,-,CAEGDLSRPQHF,TGTGCCGAGGGGGACCTAAGTCGGCCCCAGCATTTT
TRBJ1-1,-,TRBV15,-,CATSRVPPGRYTEAFF,TGTGCCACCAGCAGAGTCCCCCCAGGACGCTACACTGAAGCTTTCTTT
TRBJ2-1,-,TRBV5-1,-,CASSLANEQFF,TGCGCCAGCAGCTTGGCGAATGAGCAGTTCTTC
TRBJ2-1,TRBD2,TRBV6-4,once,CASSALGLAGAHEQFF,TGTGCCAGCAGTGCCTTGGGACTAGCGGGGGCCCATGAGCAGTTCTTC
TRBJ1-1,-,TRBV2,-,CASTGVVAFF,TGTGCCAGCACGGGGGTGGTAGCTTTCTTT
TRBJ2-1,-,TRBV15,-,CATSRDLVASSGEQFF,TGTGCCACCAGCAGAGATCTTGTAGCAAGTTCCGGTGAGCAGTTCTTC
TRBJ2-5,-,TRBV11-3,-,CASSLGYGTGTQYF,TGTGCCAGCAGCTTAGGATACGGCACGGGGACCCAGTACTTC
TRBJ2-1,TRBD1,TRBV2,-,CASRAGTGVYNEQFF,TGTGCCAGCAGAGCCGGGACAGGAGTCTACAATGAGCAGTTCTTC
TRBJ2-2,-,TRBV7-3,few,CASSPRQNTGELFF,TGTGCCAGCAGCCCTCGACAGAACACCGGGGAGCTGTTTTTT
TRBJ1-2,-,TRBV3-1/TRBV3-2,-,CASSQEASYTF,TGTGCCAGCAGCCAAGAAGCCTCTTACACCTTC
TRBJ1-4,-,TRBV6-5,-,CASSYGPTATNEKLFF,TGTGCCAGCAGTTACGGGCCGACGGCAACTAATGAAAAACTGTTTTTT
TRBJ2-7,TRBD1,TRBV7-9,-,CASSLGQGFDEQYF,TGTGCCAGCAGCCTGGGACAGGGTTTTGACGAGCAGTACTTC
TRBJ1-3,-,TRBV6-5,-,CASSFGGSGNTIYF,TGTGCCAGCAGTTTCGGTGGATCTGGAAACACCATATATTTT
TRBJ2-7,-,TRBV7-9,-,CASSLGGLPGEQYF,TGTGCCAGCAGCTTAGGCGGGCTACCCGGGGAGCAGTACTTC